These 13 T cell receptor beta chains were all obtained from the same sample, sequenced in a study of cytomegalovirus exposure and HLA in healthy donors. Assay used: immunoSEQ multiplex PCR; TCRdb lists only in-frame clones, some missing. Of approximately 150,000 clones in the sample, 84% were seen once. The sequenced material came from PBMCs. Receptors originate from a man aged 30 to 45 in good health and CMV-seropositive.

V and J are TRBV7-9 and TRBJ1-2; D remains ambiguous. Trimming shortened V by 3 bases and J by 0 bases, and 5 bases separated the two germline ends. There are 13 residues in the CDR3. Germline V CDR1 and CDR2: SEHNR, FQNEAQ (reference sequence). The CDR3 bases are TGTGCCAGCAGCTTTTCAACTAACTATGGCTACACCTTC. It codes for CASSFSTNYGYTF.

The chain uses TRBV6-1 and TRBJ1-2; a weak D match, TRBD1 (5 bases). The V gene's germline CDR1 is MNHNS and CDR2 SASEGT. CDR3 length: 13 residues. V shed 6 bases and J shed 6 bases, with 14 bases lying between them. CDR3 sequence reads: CASSRTPGDGYTF. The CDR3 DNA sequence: TGTGCCAGCAGCCGTACCCCGGGGGATGGCTACACCTTC.

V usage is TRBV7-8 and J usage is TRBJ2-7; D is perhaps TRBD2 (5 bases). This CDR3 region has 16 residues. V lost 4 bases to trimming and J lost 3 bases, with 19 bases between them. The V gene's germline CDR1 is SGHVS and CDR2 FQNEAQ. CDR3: CASSYPHWRNFYEQYF. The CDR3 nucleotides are TGTGCCAGCAGCTACCCCCATTGGAGGAATTTCTACGAGCAGTACTTC.

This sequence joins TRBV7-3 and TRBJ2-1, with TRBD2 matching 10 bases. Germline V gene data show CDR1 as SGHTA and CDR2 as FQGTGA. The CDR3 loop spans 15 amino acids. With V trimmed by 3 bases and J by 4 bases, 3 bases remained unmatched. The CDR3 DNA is TGTGCCAGCAGCTTCTCAGCGGGGGGGTACAATGAGCAGTTCTTC. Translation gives CASSFSAGGYNEQFF.

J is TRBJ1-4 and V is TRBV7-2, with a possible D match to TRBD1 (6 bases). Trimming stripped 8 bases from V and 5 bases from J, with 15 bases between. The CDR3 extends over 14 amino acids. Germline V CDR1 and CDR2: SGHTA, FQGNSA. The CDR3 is CASGRGGVNEKLFF. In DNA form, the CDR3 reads TGTGCCAGCGGCAGGGGTGGGGTCAATGAAAAACTGTTTTTT.

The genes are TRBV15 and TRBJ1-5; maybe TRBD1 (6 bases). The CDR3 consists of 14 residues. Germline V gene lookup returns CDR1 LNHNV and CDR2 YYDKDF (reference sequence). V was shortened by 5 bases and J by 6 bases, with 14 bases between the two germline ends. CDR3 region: CATSAHRDSQPQHF. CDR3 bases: TGTGCCACCAGCGCCCACAGGGATAGTCAGCCCCAGCATTTT.

The CDR3 reads CASSWGRLAGEETQYF. In nucleotides, the CDR3 is TGTGCCAGCAGCTGGGGCAGACTAGCGGGGGAGGAGACCCAGTACTTC. The chain employs TRBV9 and TRBJ2-5; the match to TRBD2 covers 12 bases. CDR3 length: 16 residues. The germline gives CDR1 SGDLS, CDR2 YYNGEE. V was pared by 4 bases and J by 5 bases, with 9 bases of the junction left unmatched.

CDR3 residues: CASSRTRLGGAGATNEKLFF. CDR3 nucleotide sequence: TGTGCCAGCAGCCGCACCCGACTAGGCGGGGCAGGAGCAACTAATGAAAAACTGTTTTTT. V usage is TRBV5-4 and J usage is TRBJ1-4, with D possibly being TRBD1 (5 bases). This CDR3 is built from 20 residues. Germline V gene lookup returns CDR1 SGHNT and CDR2 YYREEE (reference sequence). V was pared by 4 bases and J by 0 bases, with 25 bases between.

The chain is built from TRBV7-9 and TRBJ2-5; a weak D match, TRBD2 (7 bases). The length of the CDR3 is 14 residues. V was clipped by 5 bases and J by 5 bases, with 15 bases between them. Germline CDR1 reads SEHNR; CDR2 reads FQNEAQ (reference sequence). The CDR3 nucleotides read TGTGCCAGCAGCCAAAGGGGGGGCTGGGAGACCCAGTACTTC. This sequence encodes CASSQRGGWETQYF.

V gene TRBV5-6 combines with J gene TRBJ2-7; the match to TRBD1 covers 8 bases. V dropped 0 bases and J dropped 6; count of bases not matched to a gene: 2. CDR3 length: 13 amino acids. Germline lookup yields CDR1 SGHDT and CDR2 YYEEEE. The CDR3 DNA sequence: TGTGCCAGCAGCTTGGGACAGGGGAGCGAGCAGTACTTC. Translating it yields CASSLGQGSEQYF.

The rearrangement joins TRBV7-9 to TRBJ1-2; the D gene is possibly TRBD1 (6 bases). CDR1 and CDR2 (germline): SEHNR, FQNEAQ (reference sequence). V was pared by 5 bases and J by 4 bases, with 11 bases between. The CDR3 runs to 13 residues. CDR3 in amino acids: CASSRAGAYGYTF. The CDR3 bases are TGTGCCAGCAGCCGCGCAGGGGCCTATGGCTACACCTTC.

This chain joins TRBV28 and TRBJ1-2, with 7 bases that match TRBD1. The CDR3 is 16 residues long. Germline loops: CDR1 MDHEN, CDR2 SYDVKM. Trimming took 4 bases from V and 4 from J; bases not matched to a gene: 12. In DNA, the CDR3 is TGTGCCAGCAGTTCGGAGACAGGGACAACCACCTATGGCTACACCTTC. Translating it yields CASSSETGTTTYGYTF.

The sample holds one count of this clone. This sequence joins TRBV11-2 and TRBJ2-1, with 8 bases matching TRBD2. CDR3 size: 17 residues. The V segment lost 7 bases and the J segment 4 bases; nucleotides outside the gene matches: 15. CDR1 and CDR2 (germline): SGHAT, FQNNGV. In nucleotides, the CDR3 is TGTGCCAGCACTAGGGGCGGGGGGCCTACTTTTTACAATGAGCAGTTCTTC. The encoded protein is CASTRGGGPTFYNEQFF.